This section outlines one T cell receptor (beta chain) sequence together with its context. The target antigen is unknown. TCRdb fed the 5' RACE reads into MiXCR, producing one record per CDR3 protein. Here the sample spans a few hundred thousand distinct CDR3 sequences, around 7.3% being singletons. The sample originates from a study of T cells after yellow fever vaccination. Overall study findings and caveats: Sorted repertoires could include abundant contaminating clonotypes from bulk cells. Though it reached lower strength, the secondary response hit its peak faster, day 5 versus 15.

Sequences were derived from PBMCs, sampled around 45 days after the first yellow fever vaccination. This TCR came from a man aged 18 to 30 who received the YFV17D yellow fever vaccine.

The CDR3 DNA reads as TGTGCCACCAGTGAAACACAGGGGGCCGGAGATACGCAGTATTTT. Translation: CATSETQGAGDTQYF. J is TRBJ2-3 and V is TRBV24-1, with TRBD1 identical over 9 bases. CDR1 and CDR2 (germline): KGHDR, SFDVKD. J lost 5 bases, V lost 4 bases, and 6 bases had no gene match. The CDR3 extends over 15 amino acids.